The 9 T cell receptor beta chains below come from one sample, sequenced in a study of CD8 T cells in Susac syndrome. Roughly 0.45 to 1 ug RNA was reverse transcribed with random hexamers. Using its own MiXCR run on the immunoSEQ multiplex PCR reads, TCRdb lists one record per CDR3 protein. The sample has 90,000 to 150,000 distinct CDR3 sequences; roughly 92% are singletons. The sequenced sample was CD4+ T cells from PBMCs. Receptors originate from a human donor in good health.

This chain links TRBV2 with TRBJ2-7; the D gene is possibly TRBD1 (5 bases). V was cut by 0 bases and J by 6 bases, with 9 bases left in between. There are 13 residues in the CDR3. Germline assignment: CDR1 SNHLY and CDR2 FYNNEI. Here the CDR3 reads CASSEAVRGEQYF. The DNA for the CDR3 is TGTGCCAGCAGTGAAGCGGTTAGGGGCGAGCAGTACTTC.

CDR3 protein: CAWSVIGGLYEQYF. For the CDR3, the DNA is TGTGCCTGGAGTGTAATAGGGGGCTTGTACGAGCAGTACTTC. This chain uses TRBV30 with TRBJ2-7; 7 bases map to TRBD1. In germline, CDR1 is GTSNPN, CDR2 SVGIG (reference sequence). The CDR3 loop spans 14 amino acids. The ends lost 0 bases at V and 4 bases at J; junction bases unmatched: 6.

The rearrangement links TRBV28 to TRBJ2-2, with 8 nucleotides matching TRBD1. The trim removed 3 bases at V and 7 bases at J, leaving 7 bases unmatched. The CDR3 has 15 amino acids. From germline, CDR1 is MDHEN and CDR2 SYDVKM. CDR3 bases: TGTGCCAGCAGTTTTGGGCAGGGGGCAATCGGGGAGCTGTTTTTT. This gives the protein CASSFGQGAIGELFF.

This rearrangement joins TRBV29-1 to TRBJ2-1; 13 bases align to TRBD2. The junction had 10 bases not matched to a gene; V was cut back by 4 bases and J by 10 bases. Germline V gene data show CDR1 as SQVTM and CDR2 as ANQGSEA. The CDR3 spans 15 residues. CDR3 bases: TGCAGCGTTGCGCCTACTAGCGGGAGGGCCTCAGAGCAGTTCTTC. It yields the protein CSVAPTSGRASEQFF.

The chain combines TRBV27 with TRBJ2-1; TRBD2 is a possible D gene (5 bases). V lost 2 bases to trimming and J lost 5 bases, with 10 bases between them. CDR3 length: 14 residues. The germline gives CDR1 MNHEY, CDR2 SMNVEV (reference sequence). CDR3 bases: TGTGCCAGCAGTTTAAGAGCGGACCACAATGAGCAGTTCTTC. Encoded protein: CASSLRADHNEQFF.

V gene TRBV19 combines with J gene TRBJ1-2; 9 nucleotides align to TRBD1. The V and J ends lost 6 bases and 3 bases, in that order; junction bases with no gene match: 5. The CDR3 sequence is 14 residues long. Per germline, CDR1 LNHDA and CDR2 SQIVND (reference sequence). CDR3 coding DNA: TGTGCCAGTAGCGTGGACAGGGGCGACTATGGCTACACCTTC. Its translation is CASSVDRGDYGYTF.

This clonotype was recorded only once. The V gene is TRBV19, the J gene TRBJ1-5, with a possible D match to TRBD1 (6 bases). V lost 6 bases and J lost 0, with 12 bases in between. In germline, CDR1 is LNHDA, CDR2 SQIVND (reference sequence). This CDR3 comprises 15 residues. CDR3 protein: CASREGQTSNQPQHF. The CDR3 nucleotides are TGTGCCAGTAGGGAAGGACAGACTAGCAATCAGCCCCAGCATTTT.

V and J are TRBV6-2 or TRBV6-3 and TRBJ1-2, with TRBD1 as a possible D gene (5 bases). The germline V gene has CDR1 MNHEY and CDR2 SVGEGT. The CDR3 spans 15 residues. Trimming removed 0 bases from V and 5 bases from J, with 13 bases in between. CDR3 region: CASSYSATDSYGYTF. CDR3 DNA sequence: TGTGCCAGCAGTTACTCGGCGACAGACTCATATGGCTACACCTTC.

The chain recombines TRBV9 with TRBJ1-3; D remains ambiguous. The germline V and J ends were trimmed by 7 bases and 3 bases, with 14 bases remaining between them. This CDR3 is 14 amino acids long. Per germline, CDR1 SGDLS and CDR2 YYNGEE. The CDR3 is CASSKDSNGNTIYF. The CDR3 nucleotides are TGTGCCAGCTCGAAGGATAGTAATGGAAACACCATATATTTT.